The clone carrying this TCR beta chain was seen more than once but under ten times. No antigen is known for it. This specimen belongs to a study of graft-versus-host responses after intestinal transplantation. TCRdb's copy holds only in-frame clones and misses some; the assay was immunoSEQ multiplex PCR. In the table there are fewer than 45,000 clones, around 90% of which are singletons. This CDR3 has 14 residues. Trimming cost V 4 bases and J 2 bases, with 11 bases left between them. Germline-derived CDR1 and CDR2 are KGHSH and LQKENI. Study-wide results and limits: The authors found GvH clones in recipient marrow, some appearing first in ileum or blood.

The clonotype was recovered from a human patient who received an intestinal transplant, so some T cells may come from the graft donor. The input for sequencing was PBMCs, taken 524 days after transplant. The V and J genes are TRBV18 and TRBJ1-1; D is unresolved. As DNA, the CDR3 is TGTGCCAGCTCACGTAACGGGCCAAACACTGAAGCTTTCTTT. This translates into CASSRNGPNTEAFF.